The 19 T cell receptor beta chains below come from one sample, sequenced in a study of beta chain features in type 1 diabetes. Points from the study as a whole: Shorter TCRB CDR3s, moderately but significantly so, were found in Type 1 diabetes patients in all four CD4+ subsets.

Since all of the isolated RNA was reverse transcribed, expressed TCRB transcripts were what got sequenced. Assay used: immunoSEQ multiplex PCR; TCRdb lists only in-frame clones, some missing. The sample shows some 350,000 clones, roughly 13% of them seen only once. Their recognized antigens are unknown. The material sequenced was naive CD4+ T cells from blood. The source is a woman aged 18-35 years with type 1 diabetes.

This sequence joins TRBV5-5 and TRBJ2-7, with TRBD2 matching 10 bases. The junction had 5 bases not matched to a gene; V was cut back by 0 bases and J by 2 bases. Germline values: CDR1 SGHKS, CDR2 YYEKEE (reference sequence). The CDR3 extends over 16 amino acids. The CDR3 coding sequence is TGTGCCAGCAGCTTGGCTAGCGGGAGTATCCCCTACGAGCAGTACTTC. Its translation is CASSLASGSIPYEQYF. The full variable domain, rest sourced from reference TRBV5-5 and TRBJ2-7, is DAGVTQSPTHLIKTRGQQVTLRCSPISGHKSVSWYQQVLGQGPQFIFQYYEKEERGRGNFPDRFSARQFPNYSSELNVNALLLGDSALYLCASSLASGSIPYEQYFGPGTRLTVT.

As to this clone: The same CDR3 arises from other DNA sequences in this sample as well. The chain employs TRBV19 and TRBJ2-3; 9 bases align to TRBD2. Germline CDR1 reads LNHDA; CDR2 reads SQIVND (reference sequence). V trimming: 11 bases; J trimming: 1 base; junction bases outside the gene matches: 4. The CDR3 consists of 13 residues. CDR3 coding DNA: TGTGCCTCCCGGACTAGCGGCACAGATACGCAGTATTTT. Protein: CASRTSGTDTQYF.

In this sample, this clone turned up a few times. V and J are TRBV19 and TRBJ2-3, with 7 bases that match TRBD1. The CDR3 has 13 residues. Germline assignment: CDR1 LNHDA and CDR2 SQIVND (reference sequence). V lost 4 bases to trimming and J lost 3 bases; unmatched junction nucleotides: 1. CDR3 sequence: CASSTQGTDTQYF. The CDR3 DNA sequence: TGTGCCAGTAGTACACAGGGGACAGATACGCAGTATTTT.

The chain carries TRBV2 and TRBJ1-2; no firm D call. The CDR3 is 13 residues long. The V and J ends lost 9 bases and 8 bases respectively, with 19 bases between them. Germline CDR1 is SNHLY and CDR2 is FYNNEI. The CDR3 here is CASRRPPLRGYTF. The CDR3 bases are TGTGCCAGTCGCCGCCCACCTCTTCGGGGCTACACCTTC. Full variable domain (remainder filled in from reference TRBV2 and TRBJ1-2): EPEVTQTPSHQVTQMGQEVILRCVPISNHLYFYWYRQILGQKVEFLVSFYNNEISEKSEIFDDQFSVERPDGSNFTLKIRSTKLEDSAMYFCASRRPPLRGYTFGSGTRLTVV.

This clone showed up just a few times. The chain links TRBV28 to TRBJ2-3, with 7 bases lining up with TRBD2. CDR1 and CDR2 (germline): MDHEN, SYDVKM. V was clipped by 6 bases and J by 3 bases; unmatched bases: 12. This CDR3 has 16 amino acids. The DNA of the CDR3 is TGTGCCAGCAGAATTGGGAGGGAGGGCAGGACAGATACGCAGTATTTT. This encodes CASRIGREGRTDTQYF.

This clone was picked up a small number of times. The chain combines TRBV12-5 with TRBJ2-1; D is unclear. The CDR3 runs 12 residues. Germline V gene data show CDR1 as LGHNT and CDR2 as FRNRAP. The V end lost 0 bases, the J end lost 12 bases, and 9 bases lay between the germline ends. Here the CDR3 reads CASGLVHPLQFF. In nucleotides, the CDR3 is TGTGCTAGTGGTTTGGTACATCCCCTGCAGTTCTTC.

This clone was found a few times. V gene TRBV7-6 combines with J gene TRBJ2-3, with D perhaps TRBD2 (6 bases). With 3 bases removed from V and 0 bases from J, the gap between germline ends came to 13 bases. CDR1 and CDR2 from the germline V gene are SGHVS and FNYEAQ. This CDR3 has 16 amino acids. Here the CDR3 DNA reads TGTGCCAGCAGCTTGGGGCGGGGTACTAGCACAGATACGCAGTATTTT. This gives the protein CASSLGRGTSTDTQYF.

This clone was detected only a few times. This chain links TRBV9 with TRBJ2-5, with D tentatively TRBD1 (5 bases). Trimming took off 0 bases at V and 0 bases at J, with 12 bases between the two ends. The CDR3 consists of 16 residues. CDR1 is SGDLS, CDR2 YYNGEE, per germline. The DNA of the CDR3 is TGTGCCAGCAGCGTAGCTGGGGCCCTCAACCAAGAGACCCAGTACTTC. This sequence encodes CASSVAGALNQETQYF.

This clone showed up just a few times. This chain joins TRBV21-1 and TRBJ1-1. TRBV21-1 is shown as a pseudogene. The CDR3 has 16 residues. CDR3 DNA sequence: TGTGCCAGCAGCAAAGAGCCGGACTCGGCGGGCACTGAAGCTTTCTTT. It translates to CASSKEPDSAGTEAFF.

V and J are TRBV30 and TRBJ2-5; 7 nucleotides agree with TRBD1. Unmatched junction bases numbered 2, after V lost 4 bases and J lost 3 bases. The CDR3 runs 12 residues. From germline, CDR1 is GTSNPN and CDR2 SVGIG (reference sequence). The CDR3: CAWTDREETQYF. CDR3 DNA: TGTGCCTGGACTGACAGGGAAGAGACCCAGTACTTC.

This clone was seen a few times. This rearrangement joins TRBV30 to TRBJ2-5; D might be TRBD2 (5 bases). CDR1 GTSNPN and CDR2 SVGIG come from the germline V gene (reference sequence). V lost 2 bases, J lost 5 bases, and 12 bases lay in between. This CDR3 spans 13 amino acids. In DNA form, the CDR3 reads TGTGCCTGGAGTTCGGGGTTTACGGAGACCCAGTACTTC. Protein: CAWSSGFTETQYF.

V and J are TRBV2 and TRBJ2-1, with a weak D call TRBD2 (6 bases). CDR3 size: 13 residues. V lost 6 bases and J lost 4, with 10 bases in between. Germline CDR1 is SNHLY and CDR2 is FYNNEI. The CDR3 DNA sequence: TGTGCCAGCAGGCGACTAGGGTACAATGAGCAGTTCTTC. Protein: CASRRLGYNEQFF.

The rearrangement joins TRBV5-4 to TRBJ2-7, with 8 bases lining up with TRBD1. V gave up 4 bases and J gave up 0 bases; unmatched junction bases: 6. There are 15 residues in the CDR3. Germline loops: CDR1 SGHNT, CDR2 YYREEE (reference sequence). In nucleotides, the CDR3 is TGTGCCAGCAGCCCCGGACAGGGAGGCTCCTACGAGCAGTACGTC. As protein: CASSPGQGGSYEQYV.

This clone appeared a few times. For the CDR3, the DNA is TGTGCCAGCAGCCGGACTAGCGGGAGGGCGGAGACCCAGTACTTC. Protein: CASSRTSGRAETQYF. This chain uses TRBV7-3 with TRBJ2-5; TRBD2 agrees at 15 bases. The CDR3 spans 15 residues. V gave up 5 bases and J gave up 5 bases; unmatched junction bases: 3. Germline V gene sequence: CDR1 SGHTA, CDR2 FQGTGA.

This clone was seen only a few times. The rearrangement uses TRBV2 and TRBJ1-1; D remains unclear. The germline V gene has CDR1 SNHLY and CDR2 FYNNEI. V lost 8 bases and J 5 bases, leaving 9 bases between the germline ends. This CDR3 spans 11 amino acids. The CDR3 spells CASWAGTEAFF. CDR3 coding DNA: TGTGCCAGCTGGGCGGGAACTGAAGCTTTCTTT.

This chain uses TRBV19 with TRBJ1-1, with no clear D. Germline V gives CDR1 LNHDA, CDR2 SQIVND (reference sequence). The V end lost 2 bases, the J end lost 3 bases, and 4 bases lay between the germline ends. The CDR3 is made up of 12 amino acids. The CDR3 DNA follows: TGTGCCAGTAGTATACCCTACACTGAAGCTTTCTTT. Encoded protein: CASSIPYTEAFF.

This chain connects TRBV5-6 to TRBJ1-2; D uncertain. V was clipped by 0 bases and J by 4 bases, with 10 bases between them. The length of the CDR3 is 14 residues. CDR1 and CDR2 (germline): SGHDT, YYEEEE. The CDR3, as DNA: TGTGCCAGCAGCTTGGTCCGTCGCGGCTATGGCTACACCTTC. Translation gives CASSLVRRGYGYTF.

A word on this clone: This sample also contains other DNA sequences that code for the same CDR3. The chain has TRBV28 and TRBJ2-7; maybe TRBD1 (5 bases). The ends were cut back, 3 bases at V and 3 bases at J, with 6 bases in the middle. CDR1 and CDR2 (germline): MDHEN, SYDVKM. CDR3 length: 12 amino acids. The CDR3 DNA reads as TGTGCCAGCAGTTTTAGGGGCTACGAGCAGTACGTC. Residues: CASSFRGYEQYV.

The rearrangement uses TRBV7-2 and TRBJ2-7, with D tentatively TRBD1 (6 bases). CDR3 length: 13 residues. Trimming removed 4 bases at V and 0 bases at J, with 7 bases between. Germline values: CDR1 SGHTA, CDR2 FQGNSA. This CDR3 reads CASSWTASYEQYV. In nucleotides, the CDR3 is TGTGCCAGCAGCTGGACAGCCTCCTACGAGCAGTACGTC.